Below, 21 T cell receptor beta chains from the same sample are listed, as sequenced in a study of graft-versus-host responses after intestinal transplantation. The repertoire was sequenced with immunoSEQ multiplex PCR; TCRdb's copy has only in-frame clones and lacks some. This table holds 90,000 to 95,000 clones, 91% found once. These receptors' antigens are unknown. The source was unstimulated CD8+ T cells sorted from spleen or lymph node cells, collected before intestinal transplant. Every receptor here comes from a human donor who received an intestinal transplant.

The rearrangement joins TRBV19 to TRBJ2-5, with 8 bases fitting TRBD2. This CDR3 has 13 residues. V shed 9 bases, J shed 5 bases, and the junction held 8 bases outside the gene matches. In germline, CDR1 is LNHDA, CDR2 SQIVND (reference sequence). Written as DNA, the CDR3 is TGTGCCAGATTAGCGGGGCCGTGGGAGACCCAGTACTTC. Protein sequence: CARLAGPWETQYF.

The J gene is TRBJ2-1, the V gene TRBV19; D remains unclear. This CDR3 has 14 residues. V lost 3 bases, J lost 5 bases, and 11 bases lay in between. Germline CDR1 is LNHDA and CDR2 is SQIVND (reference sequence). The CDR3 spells CASSIFVTHNEQFF. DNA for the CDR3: TGTGCCAGTAGTATTTTCGTTACTCACAATGAGCAGTTCTTC.

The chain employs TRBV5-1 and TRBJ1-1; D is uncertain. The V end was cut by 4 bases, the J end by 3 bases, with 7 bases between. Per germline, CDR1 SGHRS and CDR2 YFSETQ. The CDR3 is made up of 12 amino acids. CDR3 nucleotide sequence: TGCGCCAGCAGCCTCGGGGACACTGAAGCTTTCTTT. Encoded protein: CASSLGDTEAFF.

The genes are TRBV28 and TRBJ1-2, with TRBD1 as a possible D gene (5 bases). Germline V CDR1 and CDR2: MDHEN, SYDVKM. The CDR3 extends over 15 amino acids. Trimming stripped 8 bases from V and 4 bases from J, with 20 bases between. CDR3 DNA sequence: TGTGCCAGCGCGTTTCCCGACAGCTTTGGCTATGGCTACACCTTC. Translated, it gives CASAFPDSFGYGYTF.

The CDR3 nucleotides are TGTGCCAGCAGTTACGCAGGGACAGGGAGTTCCGGGGAGCTGTTTTTT. Translation gives CASSYAGTGSSGELFF. The V and J genes are TRBV6-5 and TRBJ2-2; TRBD1 aligns across 9 bases. The CDR3 sequence is 16 residues long. The germline V gene encodes CDR1 MNHEY and CDR2 SVGAGI. The ends lost 2 bases at V and 6 bases at J; junction bases unmatched: 7.

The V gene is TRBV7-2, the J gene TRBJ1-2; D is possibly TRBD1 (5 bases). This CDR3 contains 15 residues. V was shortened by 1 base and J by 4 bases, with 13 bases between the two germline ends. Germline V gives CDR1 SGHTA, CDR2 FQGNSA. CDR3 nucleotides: TGTGCCAGCAGCTTAGTTCCGGGGGATGGCTATGGCTACACCTTC. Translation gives CASSLVPGDGYGYTF.

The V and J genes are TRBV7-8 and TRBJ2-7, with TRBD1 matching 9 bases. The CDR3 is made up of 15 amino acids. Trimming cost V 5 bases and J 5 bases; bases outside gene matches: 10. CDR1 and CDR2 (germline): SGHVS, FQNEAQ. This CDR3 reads CASSTWTGEPHEQYF. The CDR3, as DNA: TGTGCCAGCAGCACCTGGACAGGGGAACCGCACGAGCAGTACTTC.

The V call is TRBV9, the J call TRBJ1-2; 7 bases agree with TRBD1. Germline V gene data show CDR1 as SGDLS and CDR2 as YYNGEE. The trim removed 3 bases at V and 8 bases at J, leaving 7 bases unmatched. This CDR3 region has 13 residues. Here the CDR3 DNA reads TGTGCCAGCAGCGATACAGGGGTAGTAGGCTACACCTTC. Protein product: CASSDTGVVGYTF. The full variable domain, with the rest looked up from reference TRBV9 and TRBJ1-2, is DSGVTQTPKHLITATGQRVTLRCSPRSGDLSVYWYQQSLDQGLQFLIQYYNGEERAKGNILERFSAQQFPDLHSELNLSSLELGDSALYFCASSDTGVVGYTFGSGTRLTVV.

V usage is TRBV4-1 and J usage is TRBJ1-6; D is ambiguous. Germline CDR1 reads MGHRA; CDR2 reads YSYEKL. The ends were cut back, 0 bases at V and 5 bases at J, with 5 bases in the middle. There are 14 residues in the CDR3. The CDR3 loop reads CASSQDRNNSPLHF. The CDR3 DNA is TGCGCCAGCAGCCAAGACAGGAATAATTCACCCCTCCACTTT.

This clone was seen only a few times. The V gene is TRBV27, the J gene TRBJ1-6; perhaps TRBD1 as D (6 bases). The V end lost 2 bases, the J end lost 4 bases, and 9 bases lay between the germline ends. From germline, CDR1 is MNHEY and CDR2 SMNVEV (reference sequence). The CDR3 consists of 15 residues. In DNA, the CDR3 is TGTGCCAGCAGTTTAGGGGGCGGGTATAATTCACCCCTCCACTTT. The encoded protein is CASSLGGGYNSPLHF.

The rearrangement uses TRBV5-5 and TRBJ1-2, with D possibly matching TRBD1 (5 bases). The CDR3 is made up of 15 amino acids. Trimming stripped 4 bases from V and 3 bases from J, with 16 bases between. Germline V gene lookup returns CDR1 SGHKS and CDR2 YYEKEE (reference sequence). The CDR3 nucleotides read TGTGCCAGCAGCGTAAACCAGGGTCTTTACTATGGCTACACCTTC. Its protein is CASSVNQGLYYGYTF.

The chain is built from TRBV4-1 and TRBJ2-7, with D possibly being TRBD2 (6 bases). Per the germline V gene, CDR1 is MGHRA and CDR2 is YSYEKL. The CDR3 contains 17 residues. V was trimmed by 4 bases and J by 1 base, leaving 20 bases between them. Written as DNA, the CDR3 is TGCGCCAGCAGCCCGGGCACGGGGGAGATGGGGTCCTACGAGCAGTACTTC. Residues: CASSPGTGEMGSYEQYF.

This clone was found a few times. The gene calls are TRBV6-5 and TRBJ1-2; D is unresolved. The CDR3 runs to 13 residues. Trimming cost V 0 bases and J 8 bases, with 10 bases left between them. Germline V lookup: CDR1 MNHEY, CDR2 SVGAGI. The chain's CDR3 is CASSYSSPGGYTF. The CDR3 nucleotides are TGTGCCAGCAGTTACTCGTCCCCCGGGGGCTACACCTTC.

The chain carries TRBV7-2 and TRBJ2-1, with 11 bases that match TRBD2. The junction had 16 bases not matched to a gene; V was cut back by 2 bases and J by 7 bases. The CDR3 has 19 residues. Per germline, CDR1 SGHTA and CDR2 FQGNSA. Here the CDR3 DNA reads TGTGCCAGCAGCTTAAAGTTGGCTAGCGGGGGGACCGTGAAAAATGAGCAGTTCTTC. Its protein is CASSLKLASGGTVKNEQFF. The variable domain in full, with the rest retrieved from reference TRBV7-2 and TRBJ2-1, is GAGVSQSPSNKVTEKGKDVELRCDPISGHTALYWYRQSLGQGLEFLIYFQGNSAPDKSGLPSDRFSAERTGGSVSTLTIQRTQQEDSAVYLCASSLKLASGGTVKNEQFFGPGTRLTVL.

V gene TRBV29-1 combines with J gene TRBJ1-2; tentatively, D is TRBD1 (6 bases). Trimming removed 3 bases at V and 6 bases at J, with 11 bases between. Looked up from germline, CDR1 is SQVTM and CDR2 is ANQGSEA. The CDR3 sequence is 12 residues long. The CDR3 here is CSVDRGKDGYTF. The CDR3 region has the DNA TGCAGCGTTGACAGGGGAAAGGATGGCTACACCTTC.

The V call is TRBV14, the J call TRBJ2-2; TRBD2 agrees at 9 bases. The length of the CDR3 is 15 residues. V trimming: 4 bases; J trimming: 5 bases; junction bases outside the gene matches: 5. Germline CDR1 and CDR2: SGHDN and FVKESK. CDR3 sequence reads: CASSLGTSNTGELFF. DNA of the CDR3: TGTGCCAGCAGCCTAGGGACTAGCAATACCGGGGAGCTGTTTTTT.

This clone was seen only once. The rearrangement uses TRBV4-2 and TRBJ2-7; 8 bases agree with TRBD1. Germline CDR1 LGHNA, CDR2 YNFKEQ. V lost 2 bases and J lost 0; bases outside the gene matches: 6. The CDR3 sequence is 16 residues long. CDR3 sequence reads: CASSQQPGQDSYEQYF. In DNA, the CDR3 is TGTGCCAGCAGCCAACAACCGGGACAGGACTCCTACGAGCAGTACTTC.

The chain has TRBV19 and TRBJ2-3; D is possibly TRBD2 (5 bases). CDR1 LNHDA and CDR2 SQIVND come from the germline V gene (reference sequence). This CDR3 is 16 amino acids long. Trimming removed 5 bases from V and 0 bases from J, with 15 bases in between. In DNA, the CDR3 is TGTGCCAGTAGTCCTTGGACTGAAGCTAGCACAGATACGCAGTATTTT. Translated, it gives CASSPWTEASTDTQYF.

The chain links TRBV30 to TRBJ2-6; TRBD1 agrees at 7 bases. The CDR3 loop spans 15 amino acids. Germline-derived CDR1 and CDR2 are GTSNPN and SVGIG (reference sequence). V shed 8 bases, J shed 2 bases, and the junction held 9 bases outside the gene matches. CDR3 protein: CAGTQTGTGANVLTF. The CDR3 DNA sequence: TGTGCCGGCACCCAGACAGGGACTGGGGCCAACGTCCTGACTTTC.

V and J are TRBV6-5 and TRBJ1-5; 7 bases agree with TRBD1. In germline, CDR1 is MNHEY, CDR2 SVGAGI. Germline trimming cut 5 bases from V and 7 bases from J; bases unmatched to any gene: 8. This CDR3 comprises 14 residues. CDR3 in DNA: TGTGCCAGCAGTACGGGACAGTTTTCCCAGCCCCAGCATTTT. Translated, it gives CASSTGQFSQPQHF.

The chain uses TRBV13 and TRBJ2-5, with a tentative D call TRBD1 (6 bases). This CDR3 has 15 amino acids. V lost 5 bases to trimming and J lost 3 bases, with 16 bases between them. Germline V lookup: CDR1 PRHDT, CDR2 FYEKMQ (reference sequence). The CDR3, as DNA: TGTGCCAGCAGCGACAGGACAAACTCCGAAGAGACCCAGTACTTC. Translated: CASSDRTNSEETQYF.